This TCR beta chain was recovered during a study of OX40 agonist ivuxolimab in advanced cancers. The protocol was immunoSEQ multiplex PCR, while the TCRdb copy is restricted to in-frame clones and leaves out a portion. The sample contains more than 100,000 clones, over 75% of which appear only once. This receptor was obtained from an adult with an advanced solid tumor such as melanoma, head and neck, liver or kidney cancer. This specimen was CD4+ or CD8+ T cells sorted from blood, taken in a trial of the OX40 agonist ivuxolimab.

The CDR3 protein is CASSLPSTSASYNEQFF. Written as DNA, the CDR3 is TGCGCCAGCAGCTTGCCATCGACTAGCGCCTCCTACAATGAGCAGTTCTTC. The rearrangement uses TRBV5-1 and TRBJ2-1, with 8 bases matching TRBD2. CDR1 and CDR2 from the germline V gene are SGHRS and YFSETQ. J gave up 0 bases and V 1 base, and 6 bases lay outside the gene matches. This CDR3 has 17 amino acids.